One sample yielded the 8 T cell receptor beta chains listed below, sequenced in a study of blood T cells in healthy people across ages. Combining a sample-barcoded 5' primer with a J-beta primer mix, a second PCR ran for roughly 6 to 12 cycles. TCRdb independently ran MiXCR on the 5' RACE reads; one entry per CDR3 protein. The sample shows under 750,000 distinct CDR3 sequences, 40% to 50% of them seen only once. The material sequenced was blood. Source of these receptors: a man older than 75 in good health.

This chain uses TRBV29-1 with TRBJ2-3; possible D gene TRBD1, 5 bases. V gave up 7 bases and J gave up 0 bases, with 8 bases separating them. Germline-derived CDR1 and CDR2 are SQVTM and ANQGSEA. The CDR3 runs to 12 residues. CDR3 protein: CSGGPSTDTQYF. In DNA, the CDR3 is TGCAGCGGGGGCCCTAGCACAGATACGCAGTATTTT.

V usage is TRBV7-2 and J usage is TRBJ2-3; 8 nucleotides agree with TRBD1. V lost 7 bases, J lost 4 bases, and 7 bases stayed unmatched. The CDR3 contains 14 residues. In germline, CDR1 is SGHTA, CDR2 FQGNSA. CDR3 sequence: CASNLDRAADTQYF. The CDR3 DNA reads TGTGCCAGCAACCTGGACAGGGCCGCAGATACGCAGTATTTT.

This clonotype was counted between two and nine times. The germline gene is not matched at one end of the junction; a read error may be the cause. V usage is TRBV7-7 and J usage is TRBJ2-1; 10 bases map to TRBD1. From germline, CDR1 is SSHAT and CDR2 FNYEAQ (reference sequence). This CDR3 contains 15 residues. CDR3 amino acids: CASSLAGTGDNEQFF. DNA for the CDR3: TGTGCTAGCAGCTTAGCCGGGACAGGGGACAATGAGCAGTTCTTC.

The V gene is TRBV29-1, the J gene TRBJ2-1; D perhaps matches TRBD1 (5 bases). The CDR3 is made up of 13 amino acids. CDR1 and CDR2 from the germline V gene are SQVTM and ANQGSEA. The ends were cut back, 6 bases at V and 0 bases at J, with 9 bases in the middle. As DNA, the CDR3 is TGCAGCGTGAAGGACACCTCCTACAATGAGCAGTTCTTC. It encodes CSVKDTSYNEQFF.

This clonotype was seen a handful of times. The J gene is TRBJ2-1, the V gene TRBV12-3 or TRBV12-4; 8 positions match TRBD2. The length of the CDR3 is 16 residues. The junction had 14 bases not matched to a gene; V was cut back by 6 bases and J by 7 bases. For the CDR3, the DNA is TGTGCCAGCAGCACCCGATTTGGACTAGCAGGTAATGAGCAGTTCTTC. Translating gives CASSTRFGLAGNEQFF.

J is TRBJ1-2 and V is TRBV30; D is possibly TRBD1 (5 bases). Germline V CDR1 and CDR2: GTSNPN, SVGIG (reference sequence). This CDR3 has 13 residues. Trimming shortened V by 2 bases and J by 9 bases, and 16 bases separated the two germline ends. The CDR3 is CAWSPGRGRSYTF. The CDR3, as DNA: TGTGCCTGGAGTCCGGGACGGGGACGCAGCTACACCTTC.

This clonotype was picked up a small number of times. The chain employs TRBV4-1 and TRBJ1-4, with 7 bases that match TRBD1. The CDR3 extends over 16 amino acids. J gave up 8 bases and V 5 bases, and 14 bases lay outside the gene matches. Germline V gives CDR1 MGHRA, CDR2 YSYEKL. CDR3 amino acids: CASSLGWGTEGEKLFF. CDR3 nucleotide sequence: TGCGCCAGCAGCTTAGGTTGGGGGACAGAAGGGGAAAAACTGTTTTTT.

V gene TRBV2 combines with J gene TRBJ1-4, with D unclear. CDR1 is SNHLY and CDR2 is FYNNEI in the germline V gene. V lost 6 bases to trimming and J lost 5 bases, with 13 bases between them. The CDR3 totals 14 residues. Here the CDR3 DNA reads TGTGCCAGCAGCGCGACCGGGAGAAATGAAAAACTGTTTTTT. It yields the protein CASSATGRNEKLFF.